The present T cell receptor (beta chain) was sequenced within a study of cytomegalovirus exposure and HLA in healthy donors. Details on this clone: Its antigen is undetermined.

General study findings and limits: It was found in a later analysis that first-cohort TCR clusters tended to co-occur in the 90 to 150 validation repertoires. Specificity of a few CMV-associated chains for CMV antigens was verified in vitro.

The length of the CDR3 is 15 residues. The trim removed 5 bases at V and 7 bases at J, leaving 10 bases unmatched. Germline CDR1 is SEHNR and CDR2 is FQNEAQ (reference sequence). Assay used: immunoSEQ multiplex PCR; TCRdb lists only in-frame clones, some missing. The data hold under 80,000 clones, with around 94% observed a single time. Sequences were obtained from PBMCs. The TCR was taken from a woman aged 18-29 years in good health and CMV-seronegative. J is TRBJ2-1 and V is TRBV7-9; 8 bases are shared with TRBD1. The chain's CDR3 is CASSPPGTGLNEQFF. In DNA form, the CDR3 reads TGTGCCAGCAGCCCCCCCGGGACAGGATTAAATGAGCAGTTCTTC.